One and the same sample provided the 17 T cell receptor beta chains below, sequenced in a study of blood T cell repertoires in COVID-19. Repertoires were generated with immunoSEQ multiplex PCR, while TCRdb's copy carries only in-frame clones and drops some. The sample records around 380,000 clones, over 75% being singletons. The source material was PBMCs or T cells enriched from blood (not recorded which). Receptors were obtained from a man aged 25-45 years who had recovered from COVID-19.

This clone was picked up one time. The chain has TRBV2 and TRBJ1-5, with 11 bases lining up with TRBD1. The CDR3 length is 16 residues. The germline V gene encodes CDR1 SNHLY and CDR2 FYNNEI. J lost 3 bases, V lost 6 bases, and 7 bases had no gene match. In nucleotides, the CDR3 is TGTGCCAGCAGCGGACAGGGGGCTATGGACAATCAGCCCCAGCATTTT. It codes for CASSGQGAMDNQPQHF.

J is TRBJ1-5 and V is TRBV30; the match to TRBD1 covers 7 bases. CDR3 length: 12 residues. V lost 5 bases to trimming and J lost 4 bases; unmatched junction nucleotides: 2. CDR1 is GTSNPN, CDR2 SVGIG, per germline (reference sequence). The CDR3 DNA reads as TGTGCCTGGGACAGGGATAATCAGCCCCAGCATTTT. This encodes CAWDRDNQPQHF. Full variable domain (rest looked up from reference TRBV30 and TRBJ1-5): SQTIHQWPATLVQPVGSPLSLECTVEGTSNPNLYWYRQAAGRGLQLLFYSVGIGQISSEVPQNLSASRPQDRQFILSSKKLLLSDSGFYLCAWDRDNQPQHFGDGTRLSIL.

Of note for this clone: The junction departs from the called germline gene at one end, perhaps through a read error. V usage is TRBV4-3 and J usage is TRBJ1-5; D is unresolved. The CDR3 spans 14 residues. Germline CDR1 is LGHNA and CDR2 is YSLEER. CDR3 amino acids: CASSEEHLNQPQHF. CDR3 sequence (DNA): TGCGCCAGCAGCGAAGAACACCTCAATCAGCCCCAGCATTTT.

The chain is built from TRBV15 and TRBJ2-3; 10 nucleotides agree with TRBD1. From germline, CDR1 is LNHNV and CDR2 YYDKDF (reference sequence). This CDR3 is built from 18 residues. V was pared by 0 bases and J by 0 bases, with 6 bases of the junction left unmatched. CDR3 DNA sequence: TGTGCCACCAGCAGAGATCAGTCGGGACAGGGGAGCACAGATACGCAGTATTTT. Its protein product is CATSRDQSGQGSTDTQYF.

The J gene is TRBJ1-4, the V gene TRBV11-2; 7 bases are a match to TRBD1. With V trimmed by 4 bases and J by 8 bases, 4 bases remained unmatched. The CDR3 spans 13 residues. The germline V gene has CDR1 SGHAT and CDR2 FQNNGV. CDR3 region: CASSSGTVEKLFF. CDR3 sequence (DNA): TGTGCCAGCAGCTCCGGGACAGTCGAAAAACTGTTTTTT.

The J gene is TRBJ1-5, the V gene TRBV5-8; no firm D call. V dropped 4 bases and J dropped 1 base, with 9 bases sitting between them. The CDR3 covers 14 residues. Germline V gene sequence: CDR1 SGHTS, CDR2 YDEGEE. In DNA form, the CDR3 reads TGTGCCAGCAGCCTGATAGAGAGCAATCAGCCCCAGCATTTT. It codes for CASSLIESNQPQHF.

The chain combines TRBV2 with TRBJ2-7; no definite D call. This CDR3 is 10 amino acids long. V was shortened by 8 bases and J by 4 bases, with 6 bases between the two germline ends. Germline CDR1 is SNHLY and CDR2 is FYNNEI. In DNA, the CDR3 is TGTGCCAGCCACGGGTACGAGCAGTACTTC. Translating gives CASHGYEQYF.

The gene calls are TRBV19 and TRBJ2-7; 7 bases match TRBD1. Germline values: CDR1 LNHDA, CDR2 SQIVND (reference sequence). CDR3 length: 14 residues. Losses at the gene ends were 5 bases for V and 6 bases for J; bases not matched to a gene: 10. This chain's CDR3 is CASSLLTGWGEQYF. CDR3 nucleotide sequence: TGTGCCAGTAGTCTTCTGACAGGGTGGGGCGAGCAGTACTTC. The variable domain in full, with the rest retrieved from reference TRBV19 and TRBJ2-7, is DGGITQSPKYLFRKEGQNVTLSCEQNLNHDAMYWYRQDPGQGLRLIYYSQIVNDFQKGDIAEGYSVSREKKESFPLTVTSAQKNPTAFYLCASSLLTGWGEQYFGPGTRLTVT.

The V gene is TRBV5-1, the J gene TRBJ1-1, with 11 bases aligning to TRBD1. There are 17 residues in the CDR3. The germline gives CDR1 SGHRS, CDR2 YFSETQ. V lost 3 bases and J lost 0; bases outside the gene matches: 7. DNA for the CDR3: TGCGCCAGCAGCTACTCCGGGACAGGGGGATTGAACACTGAAGCTTTCTTT. As protein: CASSYSGTGGLNTEAFF.

The chain joins TRBV30 to TRBJ2-7; TRBD1 aligns across 12 bases. From germline, CDR1 is GTSNPN and CDR2 SVGIG (reference sequence). The CDR3 is made up of 14 amino acids. J lost 7 bases, V lost 4 bases, and 8 bases had no gene match. CDR3 loop: CAWNSGQGAREQYF. Here the CDR3 DNA reads TGTGCCTGGAATTCGGGACAGGGGGCGAGGGAGCAGTACTTC.

The gene calls are TRBV25-1 and TRBJ2-6; D unresolved. V was pared by 8 bases and J by 0 bases, with 17 bases between. The CDR3 is 17 amino acids. Germline V gene data show CDR1 as MGHDK and CDR2 as SYGVNS. CDR3 sequence: CASGHSWWVSGANVLTF. The CDR3 DNA is TGTGCCAGCGGGCATTCATGGTGGGTCTCTGGGGCCAACGTCCTGACTTTC.

The genes are TRBV2 and TRBJ1-5; D is unclear. Germline V gene lookup returns CDR1 SNHLY and CDR2 FYNNEI. The CDR3 runs to 13 residues. The V end was cut by 0 bases, the J end by 5 bases, with 5 bases between. The CDR3 loop reads CASSEARDQPQHF. Written as DNA, the CDR3 is TGTGCCAGCAGTGAAGCGCGGGATCAGCCCCAGCATTTT. Full variable domain (rest looked up from reference TRBV2 and TRBJ1-5): EPEVTQTPSHQVTQMGQEVILRCVPISNHLYFYWYRQILGQKVEFLVSFYNNEISEKSEIFDDQFSVERPDGSNFTLKIRSTKLEDSAMYFCASSEARDQPQHFGDGTRLSIL.

The chain combines TRBV15 with TRBJ2-2; 7 bases match TRBD1. Trimming took 4 bases from V and 3 from J; bases not matched to a gene: 2. CDR1 and CDR2 (germline): LNHNV, YYDKDF (reference sequence). This CDR3 has 14 amino acids. The CDR3 spells CATSIGGHTGELFF. Written as DNA, the CDR3 is TGTGCCACCAGCATAGGGGGCCACACCGGGGAGCTGTTTTTT.

V gene TRBV27 combines with J gene TRBJ2-1; 7 bases map to TRBD2. V shed 6 bases, J shed 0 bases, and the junction held 8 bases outside the gene matches. CDR3 length equals 16 residues. CDR1 and CDR2 from the germline V gene are MNHEY and SMNVEV (reference sequence). CDR3 amino acids: CASRSIAGGSYNEQFF. The CDR3 nucleotides are TGTGCCAGCAGATCAATAGCGGGTGGCTCCTACAATGAGCAGTTCTTC.

The CDR3 loop is CAISERQGRDIQYF. CDR3 coding DNA: TGTGCCATCAGTGAGCGACAGGGGAGGGACATTCAGTACTTC. This chain links TRBV10-3 with TRBJ2-4; TRBD1 is a possible D gene (8 bases). Germline V gives CDR1 ENHRY, CDR2 SYGVKD. Trimming took off 2 bases at V and 8 bases at J, with 13 bases between the two ends. There are 14 residues in the CDR3.

This clone showed up just once. This chain connects TRBV4-3 to TRBJ1-2; no clear D. Looked up from germline, CDR1 is LGHNA and CDR2 is YSLEER. Trimming stripped 1 base from V and 2 bases from J, with 11 bases between. This CDR3 comprises 15 residues. The CDR3 DNA follows: TGCGCCAGCAGCCAAGCGATTCGAGGGAACTATGGCTACACCTTC. Its protein is CASSQAIRGNYGYTF.

In its sample, this clone was seen once. This rearrangement joins TRBV3-1 (or the pseudogene TRBV3-2) to TRBJ1-2; maybe TRBD1 (5 bases). Looked up from germline, CDR1 is LGHDT and CDR2 is YNNKEL (reference sequence). The ends were cut back, 4 bases at V and 8 bases at J, with 26 bases in the middle. The CDR3 extends over 17 amino acids. The CDR3 spells CASSPSRWGRRYEGYTF. In nucleotides, the CDR3 is TGTGCCAGCAGCCCCTCAAGGTGGGGGAGGCGGTATGAAGGCTACACCTTC.